This TCR beta chain was captured by sequencing in a study of regulatory T cells in long-lasting Graves disease. General study findings and limits: Relative to newly diagnosed Graves' patients, persistent ones had lower TCR diversity.

Time point specified: persistent/refractory GD, antithyroid drugs over 5 years with positive TRAb. After RNA was extracted from PBMCs, the TCR library was made from it. Criteria from the American Thyroid Association guidelines were applied to diagnose Graves' disease. For this clonotype: Its antigen is still unknown.

iRepertoire HTBI primers and Arm-PCR of CDR3 regions built TCR beta libraries. TCRdb itself ran the multiplex PCR reads through MiXCR, one entry per CDR3 protein. This sample has hundreds of thousands of distinct CDR3 sequences; 21% occur once, and the top ten carry around 15%. The sequence derives from a female donor with Graves disease. The specimen was peripheral blood mononuclear cells (PBMCs), collected when the disease was refractory, from a patient treated with antithyroid drugs.

Here the CDR3 reads CASTYDSYEQYF. The CDR3 DNA follows: TGTGCCAGCACCTACGACTCCTACGAGCAGTACTTC. The chain is built from TRBV12-3 or TRBV12-4 and TRBJ2-7; D is uncertain. The CDR3 length is 12 residues. V lost 7 bases and J 0 bases, leaving 7 bases between the germline ends.